The next 21 T cell receptor beta chains were all read from a single sample in a study of T cell responses to AZD1222 COVID-19 vaccine. Using immunoSEQ multiplex PCR, the repertoire was profiled, and TCRdb retains in-frame clones only, with some absent. The profile covers about 160,000 clones, with just over 90% appearing a single time and roughly 4.4% taken by the ten largest. The material sequenced was peripheral blood, taken on day 0 of MenACWY control vaccination. These receptors were obtained from an adult in good health.

The chain carries TRBV7-3 and TRBJ2-1; the match to TRBD2 covers 14 bases. Germline trimming cut 3 bases from V and 8 bases from J; bases unmatched to any gene: 3. CDR1 is SGHTA and CDR2 is FQGTGA in the germline V gene. The CDR3 is made up of 15 amino acids. The CDR3 sequence: CASSLGLAGVHEQFF. CDR3 coding DNA: TGTGCCAGCAGCTTGGGACTAGCGGGAGTCCATGAGCAGTTCTTC.

This clone showed up just once. The junction does not match germline at one end; this may be a read error. The rearrangement links TRBV19 to TRBJ2-2; a weak D match, TRBD1 (5 bases). The V gene's germline CDR1 is LNHDA and CDR2 SQIVND (reference sequence). The CDR3 totals 14 residues. The CDR3 bases are TGTGCCAGTAGTATACAGGGTAACATCGGGGAGCTGTTTTTT. Protein sequence: CASSIQGNIGELFF.

In its sample, this clone was seen once. The V gene is TRBV24-1, the J gene TRBJ2-2; TRBD2 matches at 10 bases. CDR3 length: 16 amino acids. CDR1 KGHDR and CDR2 SFDVKD come from the germline V gene. The V segment lost 4 bases and the J segment 5 bases; nucleotides outside the gene matches: 6. Here the CDR3 DNA reads TGTGCCACCAGTGAACTTACTAGCGGGGTAACCGGGGAGCTGTTTTTT. Translating gives CATSELTSGVTGELFF.

The rearrangement links TRBV19 to TRBJ1-5; 7 bases agree with TRBD1. Trimming removed 5 bases from V and 2 bases from J; junction bases left unmatched: 3. Germline loops: CDR1 LNHDA, CDR2 SQIVND (reference sequence). The CDR3 is 14 residues long. The CDR3 DNA follows: TGTGCCAGTAGTGGAGGGGGCGGCAATCAGCCCCAGCATTTT. Amino acid sequence: CASSGGGGNQPQHF.

J is TRBJ1-6 and V is TRBV6-4; no firm D call. The CDR3 contains 17 residues. V lost 4 bases, J lost 5 bases, and 18 bases lay in between. CDR1 is MRHNA, CDR2 SNTAGT, per germline. CDR3 nucleotides: TGTGCCAGCAGTGCTCGCCCGGTTGGCAGCGATAATTCACCCCTCCACTTT. Translation: CASSARPVGSDNSPLHF.

The chain recombines TRBV10-3 with TRBJ1-1; no clear D gene. V was pared by 6 bases and J by 5 bases, with 16 bases between. There are 14 residues in the CDR3. Germline assignment: CDR1 ENHRY and CDR2 SYGVKD. The DNA for the CDR3 is TGTGCCATCAGAGGATCTCCCGGTCGGACTGAAGCTTTCTTT. Amino acid sequence: CAIRGSPGRTEAFF.

The chain is built from TRBV9 and TRBJ1-1; D not certain. This CDR3 has 13 amino acids. Trimming left V 9 bases short and J 1 base short, with 13 bases between. Germline CDR1 reads SGDLS; CDR2 reads YYNGEE. The CDR3 loop reads CANPGVGNTEAFF. DNA of the CDR3: TGTGCCAACCCCGGGGTAGGGAACACTGAAGCTTTCTTT.

The V call is TRBV28, the J call TRBJ1-1; possibly TRBD1 for D (5 bases). The CDR3 length is 12 residues. Germline V gene sequence: CDR1 MDHEN, CDR2 SYDVKM. Between the trimmed V and J ends, which lost 7 bases and 7 bases, there was a span of 13 bases. The CDR3 protein is CASMRQRIEAFF. Written as DNA, the CDR3 is TGTGCCAGCATGCGACAGAGGATTGAAGCTTTCTTT.

V gene TRBV4-1 combines with J gene TRBJ1-2; D is unresolved. Germline CDR1 reads MGHRA; CDR2 reads YSYEKL. This CDR3 comprises 13 residues. V shed 0 bases and J shed 5 bases, with 7 bases lying between them. The CDR3 coding sequence is TGCGCCAGCAGCCAAGATTCCCTTTATGGCTACACCTTC. This sequence encodes CASSQDSLYGYTF.

This clone has only one observation. The chain links TRBV7-6 to TRBJ2-2; TRBD1 matches 7 bases. Trimming at V came to 5 bases and at J to 5 bases, leaving 8 bases not matched to a gene. Germline CDR1 and CDR2: SGHVS and FNYEAQ. CDR3 length: 15 residues. CDR3 loop: CASSPGTDRTGELFF. The CDR3 DNA sequence: TGTGCCAGCAGCCCTGGGACAGACCGGACCGGGGAGCTGTTTTTT.

The gene calls are TRBV14 and TRBJ2-5; D might be TRBD1 (5 bases). The ends were cut back, 0 bases at V and 5 bases at J, with 10 bases in the middle. CDR3 size: 14 residues. Germline CDR1 SGHDN, CDR2 FVKESK. CDR3 sequence reads: CASSQDQGRETQYF. The CDR3 nucleotides read TGTGCCAGCAGCCAAGATCAGGGCAGGGAGACCCAGTACTTC.

CDR3 in amino acids: CASSLNSYTGELFF. The CDR3 DNA is TGTGCCAGCAGCTTAAACAGTTACACCGGGGAGCTGTTTTTT. The chain uses TRBV9 and TRBJ2-2; D gene unclear. Germline V gives CDR1 SGDLS, CDR2 YYNGEE. This CDR3 comprises 14 residues. Trimming stripped 4 bases from V and 3 bases from J, with 10 bases between.

The genes are TRBV2 and TRBJ2-1, with TRBD2 identical over 7 bases. CDR1 is SNHLY, CDR2 FYNNEI, per germline. V dropped 6 bases and J dropped 10; count of bases not matched to a gene: 3. This CDR3 is built from 11 residues. CDR3 amino acids: CASRASGEQFF. CDR3 DNA sequence: TGTGCCAGCAGGGCTAGCGGCGAGCAGTTCTTC.

Points on this clone: The junction does not match germline at one end; this may be a read error. This chain uses TRBV5-1 with TRBJ2-7; TRBD2 is a possible D gene (6 bases). CDR1 and CDR2 from the germline V gene are SGHRS and YFSETQ. This CDR3 is 12 amino acids long. The CDR3 loop reads CASSPPGREKNF. As DNA, the CDR3 is TGCGCCAGCAGTCCTCCCGGGAGAGAGAAGAACTTC.

V gene TRBV7-8 combines with J gene TRBJ1-6; D gene ambiguous. Germline V gene data show CDR1 as SGHVS and CDR2 as FQNEAQ. This CDR3 spans 12 amino acids. V dropped 1 base and J dropped 17 bases, with 12 bases sitting between them. The CDR3 loop reads CASSLGTSVFHF. The CDR3 nucleotides are TGTGCCAGCAGCTTAGGCACCTCGGTCTTCCACTTT.

The rearrangement links TRBV28 to TRBJ1-6; TRBD1 agrees at 7 bases. This CDR3 contains 14 residues. From germline, CDR1 is MDHEN and CDR2 SYDVKM. After removal of 2 bases from V and 6 bases from J, the junction contained 1 base not matched to a gene. CDR3 nucleotides: TGTGCCAGCAGTTTAGGGACAGCTAATTCACCCCTCCACTTT. Amino acid sequence: CASSLGTANSPLHF. Combining the CDR3 with reference TRBV28 and TRBJ1-6 gives the whole variable domain DVKVTQSSRYLVKRTGEKVFLECVQDMDHENMFWYRQDPGLGLRLIYFSYDVKMKEKGDIPEGYSVSREKKERFSLILESASTNQTSMYLCASSLGTANSPLHFGNGTRLTVT.

The chain carries TRBV20-1 and TRBJ2-1, with 14 bases identical to TRBD2. V dropped 3 bases and J dropped 1; count of bases not matched to a gene: 2. The CDR3 totals 16 residues. Germline V gives CDR1 DFQATT, CDR2 SNEGSKA (reference sequence). CDR3: CSASRTSGGSYNEQFF. The CDR3 coding sequence is TGCAGTGCTAGTAGGACTAGCGGGGGGTCCTACAATGAGCAGTTCTTC.

The chain has TRBV11-2 and TRBJ2-2, with 9 bases fitting TRBD2. Germline V gene sequence: CDR1 SGHAT, CDR2 FQNNGV. This CDR3 spans 15 amino acids. V lost 5 bases, J lost 5 bases, and 6 bases stayed unmatched. This chain's CDR3 is CASSVSGRPTGELFF. The CDR3, as DNA: TGTGCCAGCAGCGTTAGCGGGAGACCAACCGGGGAGCTGTTTTTT. The full variable domain, completed using reference TRBV11-2 and TRBJ2-2, is EAGVAQSPRYKIIEKRQSVAFWCNPISGHATLYWYQQILGQGPKLLIQFQNNGVVDDSQLPKDRFSAERLKGVDSTLKIQPAKLEDSAVYLCASSVSGRPTGELFFGEGSRLTVL.

This chain joins TRBV27 and TRBJ2-7; D possibly matches TRBD1 or TRBD2 (5 bases each). The V and J ends lost 2 bases and 6 bases respectively, with 11 bases between them. The CDR3 totals 13 residues. CDR1 MNHEY and CDR2 SMNVEV come from the germline V gene (reference sequence). For the CDR3, the DNA is TGTGCCAGCAGTTTAGGGACCCTGGGCGAGCAGTACTTC. Protein: CASSLGTLGEQYF.

The V and J genes are TRBV5-6 and TRBJ1-2, with D perhaps TRBD1 (5 bases). The V end was cut by 0 bases, the J end by 5 bases, with 11 bases between. This CDR3 has 14 residues. Looked up from germline, CDR1 is SGHDT and CDR2 is YYEEEE. The CDR3 region is CASSLGRGGYGYTF. The DNA for the CDR3 is TGTGCCAGCAGCTTGGGACGTGGGGGGTATGGCTACACCTTC.

The rearrangement links TRBV25-1 to TRBJ2-1, with 10 positions matching TRBD2. Losses at the gene ends were 6 bases for V and 1 base for J; bases not matched to a gene: 6. The germline gives CDR1 MGHDK, CDR2 SYGVNS. The CDR3 contains 16 residues. CDR3 sequence: CASSGPSGSSYNEQFF. The CDR3, as DNA: TGTGCCAGCAGCGGACCTAGCGGGAGTTCCTACAATGAGCAGTTCTTC.